The 23 T cell receptor beta chains listed next were all sequenced from one sample in a study of T cell changes during pregnancy in multiple sclerosis. Profiled with immunoSEQ multiplex PCR; TCRdb holds only in-frame clones, not every one. The sample holds some 70,000 clones, about 92% seen once. The starting material was peripheral blood, obtained in the second trimester of pregnancy. These receptors were obtained from a female donor in good health, enrolled as a control in a pregnancy study.

The genes are TRBV10-3 and TRBJ2-3; no clear D gene. Germline-derived CDR1 and CDR2 are ENHRY and SYGVKD. The CDR3 runs to 14 residues. V was clipped by 2 bases and J by 2 bases, with 8 bases between them. In DNA, the CDR3 is TGTGCCATCAGTGAGGAGTCATTCACAGATACGCAGTATTTT. Translated, it gives CAISEESFTDTQYF.

CDR3 in DNA: TGTGCCAGCAGCTACTATGGACAGGGGAATTACGAGCAGTACTTC. This translates into CASSYYGQGNYEQYF. The chain uses TRBV5-6 and TRBJ2-7, with 9 bases lining up with TRBD1. The V and J ends lost 3 bases and 4 bases, in that order; junction bases with no gene match: 8. The CDR3 is 15 amino acids. Per germline, CDR1 SGHDT and CDR2 YYEEEE.

This chain joins TRBV5-8 and TRBJ2-7; TRBD1 aligns across 8 bases. Looked up from germline, CDR1 is SGHTS and CDR2 is YDEGEE. The CDR3 runs to 15 residues. J lost 6 bases, V lost 0 bases, and 8 bases had no gene match. The CDR3 coding sequence is TGTGCCAGCAGCTTGGCCCGGACAGGGTTGCTCGAGCAGTACTTC. The encoded protein is CASSLARTGLLEQYF.

The chain couples TRBV11-3 to TRBJ1-1; a weak D match, TRBD1 (5 bases). The CDR3 has 17 amino acids. Per the germline V gene, CDR1 is SGHNT and CDR2 is YENEEA. Trimming shortened V by 5 bases and J by 8 bases, and 27 bases separated the two germline ends. DNA of the CDR3: TGTGCCAGCAGCCCCCGAGTATACCACAGGACCGCGGGGGAAGCTTTCTTT. This translates into CASSPRVYHRTAGEAFF.

The table lists this clone with a count of one. The V and J genes are TRBV5-4 and TRBJ2-5; 10 bases fit TRBD2. The CDR3 has 15 residues. Germline V CDR1 and CDR2: SGHNT, YYREEE (reference sequence). The J segment lost 2 bases and the V segment lost 2 bases, leaving 3 bases of the junction unmatched. This CDR3 is CASSLGSGGQETQYF. DNA of the CDR3: TGTGCCAGCAGCTTAGGTAGCGGGGGGCAAGAGACCCAGTACTTC.

The chain combines TRBV5-4 with TRBJ1-4; tentative D call: TRBD1 (6 bases). Germline V lookup: CDR1 SGHNT, CDR2 YYREEE (reference sequence). V lost 4 bases and J 5 bases, leaving 12 bases between the germline ends. The CDR3 runs to 14 residues. The CDR3 protein is CASSQTGWNEKLFF. In DNA, the CDR3 is TGTGCCAGCAGCCAAACAGGGTGGAATGAAAAACTGTTTTTT.

The genes are TRBV28 and TRBJ1-6; D may be TRBD1 (5 bases). Trimming removed 5 bases at V and 14 bases at J, with 19 bases between. The CDR3 has 14 amino acids. Germline V gives CDR1 MDHEN, CDR2 SYDVKM. CDR3 in DNA: TGTGCCAGCAGTAACCCGGGACTTGTATCAGCCCTCCACTTT. Translated: CASSNPGLVSALHF.

For the CDR3, the DNA is TGTGCCAGTCGACCAGGGGCGAAGGACACCATATATTTT. Translated, it gives CASRPGAKDTIYF. This rearrangement joins TRBV6-6 to TRBJ1-3, with D tentatively TRBD1 (6 bases). The CDR3 length is 13 residues. Germline CDR1 reads MNHNY; CDR2 reads SVGAGI (reference sequence). Deletions cut 9 bases from V and 8 bases from J, with 17 bases between.

The chain recombines TRBV4-2 with TRBJ1-1, with no clear D. Trimming took off 0 bases at V and 1 base at J, with 9 bases between the two ends. Germline V CDR1 and CDR2: LGHNA, YNFKEQ. The CDR3 loop spans 15 amino acids. The CDR3 coding sequence is TGTGCCAGCAGCCAAGATTTGAGCGAGAACACTGAAGCTTTCTTT. Translating it yields CASSQDLSENTEAFF.

V usage is TRBV28 and J usage is TRBJ1-2, with D tentatively TRBD1 (6 bases). CDR3 length: 13 amino acids. Germline CDR1 is MDHEN and CDR2 is SYDVKM. V was pared by 4 bases and J by 6 bases, with 12 bases between. The CDR3, as DNA: TGTGCCAGCAGTTCCGGGACATTGGATGGCTACACCTTC. The encoded protein is CASSSGTLDGYTF.

The rearrangement uses TRBV7-9 and TRBJ1-4; the match to TRBD1 covers 9 bases. With V trimmed by 5 bases and J by 4 bases, 2 bases remained unmatched. The length of the CDR3 is 14 residues. Germline lookup yields CDR1 SEHNR and CDR2 FQNEAQ (reference sequence). The DNA for the CDR3 is TGTGCCAGCAGCCCGGGACAGGGTAATGAAAAACTGTTTTTT. Its translation: CASSPGQGNEKLFF.

V usage is TRBV6-6 and J usage is TRBJ2-2; TRBD1 is a possible D gene (6 bases). The CDR3 spans 14 residues. Germline V lookup: CDR1 MNHNY, CDR2 SVGAGI (reference sequence). V lost 5 bases and J 4 bases, leaving 11 bases between the germline ends. The CDR3 is CASSRRDTTGELFF. CDR3 sequence (DNA): TGTGCCAGCAGTCGCCGGGACACCACCGGGGAGCTGTTTTTT.

The genes are TRBV19 and TRBJ1-2, with D maybe TRBD1 (5 bases). The CDR3 length is 14 residues. Trimming stripped 7 bases from V and 4 bases from J, with 16 bases between. The germline V gene encodes CDR1 LNHDA and CDR2 SQIVND (reference sequence). The chain's CDR3 is CASTPEGLGYGYTF. The CDR3 DNA reads TGTGCCAGTACCCCGGAGGGGCTTGGCTATGGCTACACCTTC.

The chain combines TRBV6-6 with TRBJ1-5, with unresolved D. Germline V gene lookup returns CDR1 MNHNY and CDR2 SVGAGI (reference sequence). V was trimmed by 6 bases and J by 5 bases, leaving 17 bases between them. The CDR3 runs 15 residues. The DNA of the CDR3 is TGTGCCAGCAGCCCCCGTTGGCATTTGGATCAGCCCCAGCATTTT. This sequence encodes CASSPRWHLDQPQHF.

The V and J genes are TRBV28 and TRBJ2-7; D uncertain. The germline V gene encodes CDR1 MDHEN and CDR2 SYDVKM. The CDR3 is 12 residues long. V lost 7 bases to trimming and J lost 2 bases, with 9 bases between them. The CDR3 nucleotides read TGTGCCAGCATTGCGGCAACCTACGAGCAGTACTTC. This translates into CASIAATYEQYF.

The genes are TRBV14 and TRBJ2-3; 12 positions agree with TRBD2. The CDR3 is 20 residues long. V trimming: 1 base; J trimming: 0 bases; junction bases outside the gene matches: 11. Germline-derived CDR1 and CDR2 are SGHDN and FVKESK. The DNA for the CDR3 is TGTGCCAGCAGCCAAGGATATTGGACTAGCGGGGACCCTAGCACAGATACGCAGTATTTT. Residues: CASSQGYWTSGDPSTDTQYF. The full variable domain, its missing parts supplied by reference TRBV14 and TRBJ2-3, is EAGVTQFPSHSVIEKGQTVTLRCDPISGHDNLYWYRRVMGKEIKFLLHFVKESKQDESGMPNNRFLAERTGGTYSTLKVQPAELEDSGVYFCASSQGYWTSGDPSTDTQYFGPGTRLTVL.

Here the CDR3 DNA reads TGTGCCAGCAGCTTGTCCTACTCTTTCAGGGACGGGGGCTACAATGAGCAGTTCTTC. Residues: CASSLSYSFRDGGYNEQFF. The J gene is TRBJ2-1, the V gene TRBV5-4; weak D call: TRBD2 (6 bases). The V gene lost 1 base and the J gene lost 3 bases, with 23 bases spanning the gap. The CDR3 loop spans 19 amino acids. Germline CDR1 SGHNT, CDR2 YYREEE (reference sequence).

The chain recombines TRBV27 with TRBJ2-1; 10 positions match TRBD1. J was trimmed by 6 bases and V by 0 bases; bases with no gene match: 8. This CDR3 is built from 17 residues. Germline V gene sequence: CDR1 MNHEY, CDR2 SMNVEV (reference sequence). The CDR3 coding sequence is TGTGCCAGCAGTTTATCCCGGACAGGGGGGCTCATCAATGAGCAGTTCTTC. Translation: CASSLSRTGGLINEQFF.

This clone was observed a single time. V and J are TRBV19 and TRBJ1-6, with D unresolved. CDR3 length: 15 amino acids. V shed 9 bases and J shed 2 bases, with 14 bases lying between them. CDR1 is LNHDA and CDR2 is SQIVND in the germline V gene (reference sequence). CDR3 nucleotide sequence: TGTGCCAGCAGCCGCGGGGAGACCTATAATTCACCCCTCCACTTT. This gives the protein CASSRGETYNSPLHF.

This CDR3 reads CASSSLPGREAFF. CDR3 bases: TGTGCCAGCAGCTCCCTTCCCGGGAGGGAAGCTTTCTTT. The V call is TRBV11-3, the J call TRBJ1-1; D gene ambiguous. The germline gives CDR1 SGHNT, CDR2 YENEEA. This CDR3 is 13 amino acids long. The germline V and J ends were trimmed by 4 bases and 8 bases, with 14 bases remaining between them.

J is TRBJ1-6 and V is TRBV18; tentatively, D is TRBD1 (6 bases). V dropped 6 bases and J dropped 2 bases, with 17 bases sitting between them. This CDR3 has 17 amino acids. The V gene's germline CDR1 is KGHSH and CDR2 LQKENI. CDR3 nucleotide sequence: TGTGCCAGCTCCCACCCCCAGGGGAAGGCCTATAATTCACCCCTCCACTTT. This translates into CASSHPQGKAYNSPLHF.

The V call is TRBV25-1, the J call TRBJ1-1; maybe TRBD1 (5 bases). The CDR3 runs 13 residues. Trimming left V 5 bases short and J 5 bases short, with 12 bases between. Germline values: CDR1 MGHDK, CDR2 SYGVNS. The chain's CDR3 is CASSRGGNTEAFF. The CDR3 bases are TGTGCCAGCAGTCGTGGGGGGAATACTGAAGCTTTCTTT.

This chain joins TRBV7-2 and TRBJ1-6; maybe TRBD1 (6 bases). The CDR3 contains 15 residues. V was clipped by 7 bases and J by 5 bases, with 15 bases between them. The germline CDR1 and CDR2 sequences are SGHTA and FQGNSA. The CDR3 reads CASTSTGKNNSPLHF. CDR3 DNA sequence: TGTGCCAGCACCTCCACAGGGAAGAATAATTCACCCCTCCACTTT.